The 31 T cell receptor beta chains presented below share a single source sample, sequenced in a study of cytomegalovirus exposure and HLA in healthy donors. Clones were sequenced by immunoSEQ multiplex PCR, and TCRdb holds only the in-frame ones, with some missing. The repertoire holds 150,000 to 200,000 clones, with approximately 87% as singletons. Sequenced input: PBMCs. The origin of the receptors is a woman in her 30s in good health and CMV-seronegative.

The V call is TRBV18, the J call TRBJ1-1; no firm D call. Germline loops: CDR1 KGHSH, CDR2 LQKENI. V was shortened by 2 bases and J by 2 bases, with 9 bases between the two germline ends. The CDR3 is made up of 14 amino acids. The CDR3 DNA sequence: TGTGCCAGCTCACCAGGGAGCATCAACACTGAAGCTTTCTTT. Amino acids: CASSPGSINTEAFF.

The chain is built from TRBV9 and TRBJ2-1; 10 bases fit TRBD2. The V gene's germline CDR1 is SGDLS and CDR2 YYNGEE. V gave up 0 bases and J gave up 4 bases; unmatched junction bases: 7. CDR3 length equals 17 residues. CDR3 coding DNA: TGTGCCAGCAGCGTAGGCGCTAGCGGGGGCCCATACAATGAGCAGTTCTTC. It encodes CASSVGASGGPYNEQFF.

In this sample, this clone turned up many times. The chain has TRBV11-2 and TRBJ2-3, with 9 bases aligning to TRBD2. CDR3 length: 19 amino acids. Trimming removed 6 bases from V and 4 bases from J; junction bases left unmatched: 20. Per the germline V gene, CDR1 is SGHAT and CDR2 is FQNNGV. For the CDR3, the DNA is TGTGCCAGCAGTTCCAGCTGGGACGGCGGGGGGGCCGATGCAGATACGCAGTATTTT. Amino acids: CASSSSWDGGGADADTQYF.

The V and J genes are TRBV4-1 and TRBJ1-2, with D possibly being TRBD1 (5 bases). Per germline, CDR1 MGHRA and CDR2 YSYEKL. The V gene lost 4 bases and the J gene lost 1 base, with 19 bases spanning the gap. The CDR3 loop spans 17 amino acids. In nucleotides, the CDR3 is TGCGCCAGCAGCCTATTACAGAGGGGAGGTCTTAACTATGGCTACACCTTC. Its translation: CASSLLQRGGLNYGYTF.

Points on this clone: Sequence at one end of the junction differs from germline and may be a read error. The chain recombines TRBV6-5 with TRBJ2-3; the D gene is possibly TRBD2 (7 bases). The CDR3 is made up of 13 amino acids. Germline CDR1 and CDR2: MNHEY and SVGAGI. In DNA form, the CDR3 reads TGTGCCAGCAGTGACTCTAGGGGGGGTACGCAGTATTTT. It specifies CASSDSRGGTQYF.

As for this clone: The identical CDR3 is also encoded by other nucleotide sequences in the sample. V and J are TRBV20-1 and TRBJ2-7; unclear D gene. V lost 0 bases to trimming and J lost 3 bases, with 3 bases between them. Germline V gene lookup returns CDR1 DFQATT and CDR2 SNEGSKA (reference sequence). CDR3 length equals 11 residues. The CDR3 here is CSARDSYEQYF. The CDR3 bases are TGCAGTGCTAGAGACAGCTACGAGCAGTACTTC.

V is TRBV4-3 and J is TRBJ2-3; tentatively, D is TRBD2 (5 bases). Deletions cut 1 base from V and 1 base from J, with 9 bases between. CDR1 is LGHNA, CDR2 YSLEER, per germline. The CDR3 contains 15 residues. CDR3 loop: CASSQVDGGTDTQYF. CDR3 in DNA: TGCGCCAGCAGCCAAGTGGACGGGGGCACAGATACGCAGTATTTT.

J is TRBJ2-1 and V is TRBV5-6; TRBD2 aligns across 11 bases. CDR1 and CDR2 from the germline V gene are SGHDT and YYEEEE. Trimming at V came to 3 bases and at J to 3 bases, leaving 5 bases not matched to a gene. The CDR3 is made up of 16 amino acids. The CDR3 reads CASSSGLADYYNEQFF. The DNA for the CDR3 is TGTGCCAGCAGCTCGGGACTAGCGGATTACTACAATGAGCAGTTCTTC.

This chain uses TRBV6-1 with TRBJ1-4, with D perhaps matching TRBD1 (5 bases). The CDR3 has 13 residues. Germline V lookup: CDR1 MNHNS, CDR2 SASEGT. Between the trimmed V and J ends, which lost 6 bases and 7 bases, there was a span of 12 bases. The chain's CDR3 is CASRGLWGEKLFF. CDR3 coding DNA: TGTGCCAGCAGGGGGCTCTGGGGTGAAAAACTGTTTTTT.

This sequence joins TRBV2 and TRBJ2-3; 8 bases match TRBD2. The CDR3 covers 16 residues. V shed 4 bases, J shed 4 bases, and the junction held 10 bases outside the gene matches. CDR1 SNHLY and CDR2 FYNNEI come from the germline V gene. In nucleotides, the CDR3 is TGTGCCAGCAGTGTGACTAGCGAGGAGTTCTCAGATACGCAGTATTTT. Residues: CASSVTSEEFSDTQYF.

This clone was observed a handful of times. The V call is TRBV2, the J call TRBJ1-1; weak D call: TRBD1 (6 bases). CDR1 SNHLY and CDR2 FYNNEI come from the germline V gene. V was pared by 4 bases and J by 5 bases, with 8 bases between. The CDR3 extends over 12 amino acids. The CDR3 DNA sequence: TGTGCCAGCAGTGCTAGGGGGACTGAAGCTTTCTTT. It yields the protein CASSARGTEAFF.

The chain combines TRBV13 with TRBJ1-5; D is ambiguous. Trimming took off 2 bases at V and 1 base at J, with 9 bases between the two ends. CDR1 and CDR2 from the germline V gene are PRHDT and FYEKMQ (reference sequence). This CDR3 has 15 amino acids. This chain's CDR3 is CASSLSRVSNQPQHF. CDR3 bases: TGTGCCAGCAGCTTATCGCGGGTGAGCAATCAGCCCCAGCATTTT.

The V gene is TRBV5-1, the J gene TRBJ1-2; D gene unclear. CDR1 is SGHRS, CDR2 YFSETQ, per germline. The CDR3 length is 17 residues. V gave up 1 base and J gave up 4 bases, with 20 bases separating them. This CDR3 reads CASSLTEVPLISYGYTF. In DNA form, the CDR3 reads TGCGCCAGCAGCTTGACTGAGGTTCCCTTGATTAGCTATGGCTACACCTTC.

This clone was found once. The chain carries TRBV7-9 and TRBJ2-1; D unclear. The CDR3 consists of 11 residues. CDR1 is SEHNR, CDR2 FQNEAQ, per germline (reference sequence). V was shortened by 7 bases and J by 10 bases, with 11 bases between the two germline ends. The CDR3 loop reads CASTLIEEQFF. CDR3 sequence (DNA): TGTGCCAGCACCTTGATAGAGGAGCAGTTCTTC.

The chain combines TRBV7-2 with TRBJ1-6; D might be TRBD1 (6 bases). V lost 1 base and J lost 9, with 19 bases in between. Per germline, CDR1 SGHTA and CDR2 FQGNSA. The CDR3 runs 17 residues. CDR3 in DNA: TGTGCCAGCAGCTTAGGGGCGGGGGGACAAAGAGCTTCACCCCTCCACTTT. Protein product: CASSLGAGGQRASPLHF.

This chain joins TRBV5-1 and TRBJ1-1; TRBD1 might be the D (6 bases). Trimming removed 0 bases at V and 2 bases at J, with 20 bases between. The CDR3 length is 18 residues. Germline-derived CDR1 and CDR2 are SGHRS and YFSETQ. This CDR3 is CASSLVTWGGRANTEAFF. Written as DNA, the CDR3 is TGCGCCAGCAGCTTGGTCACTTGGGGGGGCAGGGCAAACACTGAAGCTTTCTTT.

In this sample, this clone turned up a few times. V gene TRBV9 combines with J gene TRBJ1-2, with 7 nucleotides matching TRBD1. The CDR3 contains 16 residues. J gave up 5 bases and V 6 bases, and 16 bases lay outside the gene matches. Germline V lookup: CDR1 SGDLS, CDR2 YYNGEE. CDR3 bases: TGTGCCAGCACATGGACAGGCCGTAACCAAACGTATGGCTACACCTTC. It yields the protein CASTWTGRNQTYGYTF.

Only a few counts were recorded for this clone. The chain uses TRBV4-2 and TRBJ1-3; unclear D gene. V was shortened by 2 bases and J by 0 bases, with 5 bases between the two germline ends. The CDR3 sequence is 14 residues long. Germline lookup yields CDR1 LGHNA and CDR2 YNFKEQ. This CDR3 is CASSQTDSGNTIYF. The CDR3 DNA follows: TGTGCCAGCAGCCAAACTGACTCTGGAAACACCATATATTTT.

The chain carries TRBV27 and TRBJ1-4, with a tentative D call TRBD1 (6 bases). Germline loops: CDR1 MNHEY, CDR2 SMNVEV (reference sequence). This CDR3 has 14 residues. V gave up 4 bases and J gave up 4 bases, with 10 bases separating them. The CDR3 here is CASSSGALNEKLFF. CDR3 in DNA: TGTGCCAGCAGTTCAGGGGCCCTTAATGAAAAACTGTTTTTT.

This chain uses TRBV7-2 with TRBJ1-2, with 7 positions matching TRBD1. CDR3 size: 15 residues. J lost 4 bases, V lost 5 bases, and 10 bases had no gene match. Germline values: CDR1 SGHTA, CDR2 FQGNSA. CDR3 protein: CASSQTRQGGYGYTF. The CDR3 DNA reads TGTGCCAGCAGCCAGACCCGACAGGGAGGCTATGGCTACACCTTC.

The gene calls are TRBV4-1 and TRBJ1-2, with unresolved D. In germline, CDR1 is MGHRA, CDR2 YSYEKL. The CDR3 length is 15 residues. Trimming removed 5 bases at V and 2 bases at J, with 15 bases between. CDR3 DNA sequence: TGCGCCAGCAGCGGCGGGGTCGCGAAGAACTATGGCTACACCTTC. This sequence encodes CASSGGVAKNYGYTF.

The chain joins TRBV7-9 to TRBJ1-1; D gene uncertain. Germline V gene data show CDR1 as SEHNR and CDR2 as FQNEAQ (reference sequence). There are 13 residues in the CDR3. Trimming shortened V by 2 bases and J by 1 base, and 5 bases separated the two germline ends. This CDR3 is CASSLPENTEAFF. CDR3 coding DNA: TGTGCCAGCAGCTTACCAGAGAACACTGAAGCTTTCTTT. Full variable domain (missing parts from reference TRBV7-9 and TRBJ1-1): DTGVSQNPRHKITKRGQNVTFRCDPISEHNRLYWYRQTLGQGPEFLTYFQNEAQLEKSRLLSDRFSAERPKGSFSTLEIQRTEQGDSAMYLCASSLPENTEAFFGQGTRLTVV.

V and J are TRBV30 and TRBJ1-5, with 8 bases matching TRBD1. In germline, CDR1 is GTSNPN, CDR2 SVGIG (reference sequence). The CDR3 contains 15 residues. The J segment lost 2 bases and the V segment lost 3 bases, leaving 6 bases of the junction unmatched. The DNA for the CDR3 is TGTGCCTGGAGAGCACAGGGGGTCGGCAATCAGCCCCAGCATTTT. This encodes CAWRAQGVGNQPQHF.

This clone is a singleton in its sample. The chain is built from TRBV4-1 and TRBJ1-1; no clear D gene. Germline CDR1 reads MGHRA; CDR2 reads YSYEKL. Deletions cut 2 bases from V and 2 bases from J, with 6 bases between. CDR3 length: 13 residues. The DNA of the CDR3 is TGCGCCAGCAGCCAACTGACTAACACTGAAGCTTTCTTT. Translation gives CASSQLTNTEAFF.

The chain uses TRBV27 and TRBJ2-7, with 7 bases matching TRBD2. Germline V CDR1 and CDR2: MNHEY, SMNVEV (reference sequence). The CDR3 sequence is 13 residues long. V was clipped by 11 bases and J by 5 bases; unmatched bases: 12. The CDR3 protein is CASTPGGSHEQYF. CDR3 in DNA: TGTGCCTCAACCCCCGGGGGGTCCCACGAGCAGTACTTC.

V usage is TRBV7-9 and J usage is TRBJ2-7; a possible D gene is TRBD1 (5 bases). The CDR3 has 16 residues. Germline lookup yields CDR1 SEHNR and CDR2 FQNEAQ (reference sequence). The V end was cut by 5 bases, the J end by 4 bases, with 21 bases between. In DNA, the CDR3 is TGTGCCAGCAGCCCTACGTTTGGGTCTGGGGCTTACGAGCAGTACTTC. Amino acid sequence: CASSPTFGSGAYEQYF. The complete variable domain, with remaining parts taken from reference TRBV7-9 and TRBJ2-7, reads DTGVSQNPRHKITKRGQNVTFRCDPISEHNRLYWYRQTLGQGPEFLTYFQNEAQLEKSRLLSDRFSAERPKGSFSTLEIQRTEQGDSAMYLCASSPTFGSGAYEQYFGPGTRLTVT.

V usage is TRBV6-1 and J usage is TRBJ2-3, with 8 bases lining up with TRBD1. This CDR3 contains 15 residues. Unmatched junction bases numbered 0, after V lost 1 base and J lost 0 bases. Per germline, CDR1 MNHNS and CDR2 SASEGT. The DNA for the CDR3 is TGTGCCAGCAGTGAAGACAGGGGGAGCACAGATACGCAGTATTTT. This encodes CASSEDRGSTDTQYF.

This chain links TRBV10-3 with TRBJ2-5, with 9 bases identical to TRBD1. The CDR3 is 16 amino acids. V lost 2 bases, J lost 5 bases, and 9 bases stayed unmatched. The germline gives CDR1 ENHRY, CDR2 SYGVKD. The CDR3 loop is CAISERGGQGKETQYF. CDR3 nucleotide sequence: TGTGCCATCAGTGAGAGGGGGGGACAGGGCAAGGAGACCCAGTACTTC.

This clone occurred once. The V and J genes are TRBV5-8 and TRBJ2-7; TRBD1 might be the D (6 bases). Trimming removed 4 bases at V and 3 bases at J, with 14 bases between. The CDR3 is 14 residues long. Per germline, CDR1 SGHTS and CDR2 YDEGEE. The CDR3 loop is CASSHPFRGYEQYF. Here the CDR3 DNA reads TGTGCCAGCAGCCACCCCTTCAGGGGCTACGAGCAGTACTTC.

The V and J genes are TRBV13 and TRBJ2-7, with 7 bases fitting TRBD1. Germline assignment: CDR1 PRHDT and CDR2 FYEKMQ (reference sequence). Losses at the gene ends were 7 bases for V and 4 bases for J; bases not matched to a gene: 10. The CDR3 covers 14 residues. The CDR3 here is CASNGQEDRYEQYF. CDR3 DNA: TGTGCCAGCAACGGACAGGAGGATAGATACGAGCAGTACTTC.

CDR3 protein: CASSQETPGLAGGETQYF. The CDR3 region has the DNA TGCGCCAGCAGCCAAGAAACACCGGGACTAGCGGGGGGTGAGACCCAGTACTTC. The chain joins TRBV4-3 to TRBJ2-5, with 15 bases aligning to TRBD2. Germline loops: CDR1 LGHNA, CDR2 YSLEER. Unmatched junction bases numbered 7, after V lost 0 bases and J lost 5 bases. The CDR3 is 18 amino acids.